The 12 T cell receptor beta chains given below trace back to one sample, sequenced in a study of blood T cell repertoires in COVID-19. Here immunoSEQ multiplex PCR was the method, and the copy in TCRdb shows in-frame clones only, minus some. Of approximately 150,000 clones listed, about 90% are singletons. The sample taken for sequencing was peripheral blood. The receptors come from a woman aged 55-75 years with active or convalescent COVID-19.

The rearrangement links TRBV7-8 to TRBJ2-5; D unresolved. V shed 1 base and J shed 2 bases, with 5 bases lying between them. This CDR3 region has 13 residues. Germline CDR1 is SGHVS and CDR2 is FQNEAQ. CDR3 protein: CASSLGAQETQYF. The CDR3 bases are TGTGCCAGCAGCTTAGGGGCTCAAGAGACCCAGTACTTC.

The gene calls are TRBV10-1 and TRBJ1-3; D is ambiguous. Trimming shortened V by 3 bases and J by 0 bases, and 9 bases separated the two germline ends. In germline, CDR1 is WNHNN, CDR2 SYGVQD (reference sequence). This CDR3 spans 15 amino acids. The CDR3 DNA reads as TGCGCCAGCAGTGATGGAACAGTCTCTGGAAACACCATATATTTT. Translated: CASSDGTVSGNTIYF.

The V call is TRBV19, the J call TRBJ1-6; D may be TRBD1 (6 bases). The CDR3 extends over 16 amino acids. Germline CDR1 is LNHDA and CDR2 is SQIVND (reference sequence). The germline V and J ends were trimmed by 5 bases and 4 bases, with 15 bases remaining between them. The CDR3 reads CASSASGDLYNSPLHF. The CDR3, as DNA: TGTGCCAGTAGTGCCTCAGGGGACCTTTATAATTCACCCCTCCACTTT.

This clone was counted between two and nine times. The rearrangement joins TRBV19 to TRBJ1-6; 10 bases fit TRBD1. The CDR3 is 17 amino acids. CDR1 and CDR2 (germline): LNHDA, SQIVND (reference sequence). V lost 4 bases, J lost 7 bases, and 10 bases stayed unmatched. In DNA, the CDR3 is TGTGCCAGTAGTACTCACACACCGGGACAGGGGAATTCACCCCTCCACTTT. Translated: CASSTHTPGQGNSPLHF.

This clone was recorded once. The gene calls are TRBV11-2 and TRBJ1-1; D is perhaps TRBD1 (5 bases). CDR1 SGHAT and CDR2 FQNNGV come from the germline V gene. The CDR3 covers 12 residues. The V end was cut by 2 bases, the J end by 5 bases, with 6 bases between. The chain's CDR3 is CASSLQGTEAFF. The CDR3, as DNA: TGTGCCAGCAGCTTACAGGGTACTGAAGCTTTCTTT.

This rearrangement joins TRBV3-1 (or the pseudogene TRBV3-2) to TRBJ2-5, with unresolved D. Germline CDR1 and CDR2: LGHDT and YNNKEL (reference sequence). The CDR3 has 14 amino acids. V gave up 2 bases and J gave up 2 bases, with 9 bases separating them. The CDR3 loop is CASSQNQRQETQYF. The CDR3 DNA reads TGTGCCAGCAGCCAAAACCAGCGACAAGAGACCCAGTACTTC.

CDR3 residues: CASSQVTGNTQYF. In DNA, the CDR3 is TGCGCCAGCAGCCAAGTCACGGGGAATACGCAGTATTTT. V is TRBV4-3 and J is TRBJ2-3; possibly TRBD2 for D (5 bases). CDR3 length equals 13 residues. The germline CDR1 and CDR2 sequences are LGHNA and YSLEER. V shed 1 base and J shed 7 bases, with 9 bases lying between them.

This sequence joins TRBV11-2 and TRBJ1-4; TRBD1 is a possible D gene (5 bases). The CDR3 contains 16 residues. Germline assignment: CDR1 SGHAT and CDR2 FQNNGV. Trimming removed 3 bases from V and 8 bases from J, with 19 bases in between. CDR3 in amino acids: CASSLAQAWGGEKLFF. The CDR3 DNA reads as TGTGCCAGCAGCTTGGCACAGGCTTGGGGCGGCGAAAAACTGTTTTTT.

This chain's CDR3 is CASSLAPGSGQETQYF. DNA for the CDR3: TGTGCCAGCAGCTTAGCCCCGGGTAGCGGGCAAGAGACCCAGTACTTC. This rearrangement joins TRBV7-2 to TRBJ2-5; TRBD2 matches 7 bases. V gave up 0 bases and J gave up 2 bases; unmatched junction bases: 6. CDR1 is SGHTA, CDR2 FQGNSA, per germline. The CDR3 runs to 16 residues.

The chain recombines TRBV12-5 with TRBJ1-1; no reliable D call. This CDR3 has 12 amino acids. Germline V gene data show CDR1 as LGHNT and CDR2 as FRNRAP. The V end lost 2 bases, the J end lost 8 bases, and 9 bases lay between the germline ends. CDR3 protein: CASGLPPREAFF. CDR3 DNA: TGTGCTAGTGGTTTGCCTCCGCGGGAAGCTTTCTTT.

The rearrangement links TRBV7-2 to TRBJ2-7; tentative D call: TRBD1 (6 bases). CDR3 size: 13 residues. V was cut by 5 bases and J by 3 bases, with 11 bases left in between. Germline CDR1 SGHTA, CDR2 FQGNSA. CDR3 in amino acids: CASSLPGVYEQYF. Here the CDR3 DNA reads TGTGCCAGCAGCCTCCCAGGGGTCTACGAGCAGTACTTC.

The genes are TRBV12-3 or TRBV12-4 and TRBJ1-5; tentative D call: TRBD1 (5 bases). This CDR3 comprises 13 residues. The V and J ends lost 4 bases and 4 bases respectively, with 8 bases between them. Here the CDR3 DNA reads TGTGCCAGCAGTTCCGGACATAATCAGCCCCAGCATTTT. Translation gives CASSSGHNQPQHF.